This entry describes one T cell receptor (beta chain). The sample belongs to a study of shared clonotypes between healthy human individuals. Repertoires were generated with immunoSEQ multiplex PCR, while TCRdb's copy carries only in-frame clones and drops some. This sample yields 2 million to 2.5 million clones, of which just over 90% are seen a single time; about 0.37% belongs to the top ten. V was clipped by 4 bases and J by 4 bases, with 11 bases between them. There are 13 residues in the CDR3. Germline V gene data show CDR1 as SGHTS and CDR2 as YDEGEE. The specimen sequenced was naive CD4+ T cells from PBMCs. Subset given: CD45RA+ positively selected. The V and J genes are TRBV5-8 and TRBJ1-1; D remains unclear. The sequence was collected from a man aged 18 to 30 in good health. Some clones in this sample may be carry-over from other donors' samples. In DNA form, the CDR3 reads TGTGCCAGCAGCAAAAGAATGAGCACTGAAGCTTTCTTT. It translates to CASSKRMSTEAFF.